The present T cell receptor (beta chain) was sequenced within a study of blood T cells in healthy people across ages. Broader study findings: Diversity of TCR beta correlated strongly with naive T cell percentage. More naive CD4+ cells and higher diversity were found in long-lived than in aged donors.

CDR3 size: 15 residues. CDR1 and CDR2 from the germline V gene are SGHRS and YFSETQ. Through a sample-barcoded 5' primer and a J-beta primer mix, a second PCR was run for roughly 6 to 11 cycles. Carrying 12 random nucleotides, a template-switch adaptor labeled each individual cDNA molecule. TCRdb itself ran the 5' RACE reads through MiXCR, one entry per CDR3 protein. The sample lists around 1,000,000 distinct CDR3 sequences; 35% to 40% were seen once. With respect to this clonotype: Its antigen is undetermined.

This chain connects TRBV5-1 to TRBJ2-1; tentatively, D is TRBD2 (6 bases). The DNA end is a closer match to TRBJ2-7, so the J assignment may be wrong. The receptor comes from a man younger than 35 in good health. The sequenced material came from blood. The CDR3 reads CASTVAAPSYNEQYF. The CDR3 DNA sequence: TGCGCCAGCACCGTAGCGGCCCCCTCCTACAATGAGCAGTACTTC.